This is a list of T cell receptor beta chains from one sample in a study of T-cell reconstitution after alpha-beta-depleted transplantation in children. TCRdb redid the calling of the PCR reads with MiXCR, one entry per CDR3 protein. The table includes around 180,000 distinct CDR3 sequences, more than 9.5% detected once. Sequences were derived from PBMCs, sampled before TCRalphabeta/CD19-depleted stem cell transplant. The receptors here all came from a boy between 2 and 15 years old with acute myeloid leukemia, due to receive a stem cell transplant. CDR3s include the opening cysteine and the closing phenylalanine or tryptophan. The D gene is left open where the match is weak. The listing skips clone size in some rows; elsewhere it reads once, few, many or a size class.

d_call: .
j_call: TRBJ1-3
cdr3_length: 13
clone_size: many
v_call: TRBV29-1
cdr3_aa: CSVESGGGNTIYF
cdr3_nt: TGCAGCGTTGAATCCGGGGGCGGAAACACCATATATTTT

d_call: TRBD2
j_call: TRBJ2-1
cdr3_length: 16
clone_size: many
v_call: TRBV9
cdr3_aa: CASSVKAGRAYNEQFF
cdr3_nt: TGTGCCAGCAGCGTAAAAGCCGGGAGGGCCTACAATGAGCAGTTCTTC

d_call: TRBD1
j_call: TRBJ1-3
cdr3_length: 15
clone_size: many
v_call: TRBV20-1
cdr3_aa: CSAGQGTVSGNTIYF
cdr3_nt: TGCAGTGCCGGACAGGGGACCGTCTCCGGAAACACCATATATTTT

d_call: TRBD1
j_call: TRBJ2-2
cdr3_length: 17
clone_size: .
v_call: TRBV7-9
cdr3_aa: CASSRRSGTGGTGELFF
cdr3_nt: TGTGCCAGCAGCCGCCGATCCGGGACAGGCGGCACCGGGGAGCTGTTTTTT

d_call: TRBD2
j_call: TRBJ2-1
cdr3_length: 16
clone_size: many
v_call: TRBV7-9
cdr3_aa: CASSSPVGLAYNEQFF
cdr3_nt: TGTGCCAGCAGCTCCCCGGTGGGACTAGCCTACAATGAGCAGTTCTTC

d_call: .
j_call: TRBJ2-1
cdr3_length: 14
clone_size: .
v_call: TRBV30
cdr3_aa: CALSRSIQFNEQFF
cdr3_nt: TGTGCCCTCTCGCGGAGTATACAGTTCAATGAGCAGTTCTTC

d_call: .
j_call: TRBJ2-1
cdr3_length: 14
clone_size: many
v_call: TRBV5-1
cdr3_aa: CASSFRGIDNEQFF
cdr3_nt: TGCGCCAGCAGCTTCCGTGGGATTGACAATGAGCAGTTCTTC

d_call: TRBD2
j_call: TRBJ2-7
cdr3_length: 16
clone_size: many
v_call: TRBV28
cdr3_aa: CASSLASGRLSYAQYF
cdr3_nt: TGTGCCAGCAGTTTAGCTAGCGGGAGGCTATCCTACGCGCAGTACTTC

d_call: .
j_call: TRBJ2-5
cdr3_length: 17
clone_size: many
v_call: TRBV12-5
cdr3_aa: CASSNRQIRVQEETQYF
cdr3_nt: TGTGCTAGCTCGAACCGTCAAATAAGGGTCCAAGAAGAGACCCAGTACTTC

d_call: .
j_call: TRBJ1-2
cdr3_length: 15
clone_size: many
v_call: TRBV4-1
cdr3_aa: CASSQWHRESYGYTF
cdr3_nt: TGCGCCAGCAGCCAATGGCACAGGGAGTCCTATGGCTACACCTTC

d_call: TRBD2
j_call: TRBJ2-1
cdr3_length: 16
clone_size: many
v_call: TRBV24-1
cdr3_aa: CATSEELAGGPDEQFF
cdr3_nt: TGTGCCACCAGTGAGGAACTAGCGGGAGGGCCGGATGAGCAGTTCTTC

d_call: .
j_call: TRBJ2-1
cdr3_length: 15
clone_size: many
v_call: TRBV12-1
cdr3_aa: CASSFALALHLEQFF
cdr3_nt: TGTGCCAGCAGCTTTGCGCTAGCGTTACACTTAGAGCAGTTCTTC

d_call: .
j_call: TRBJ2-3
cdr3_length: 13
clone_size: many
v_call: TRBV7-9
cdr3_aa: CASSSIETDTQYF
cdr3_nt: TGTGCCAGCAGCTCTATAGAGACAGATACGCAGTATTTT

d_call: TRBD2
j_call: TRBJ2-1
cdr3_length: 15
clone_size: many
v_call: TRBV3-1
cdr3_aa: CASSQSGDYYNEQFF
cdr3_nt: TGTGCCAGCAGCCAAAGCGGGGACTACTACAATGAGCAGTTCTTC

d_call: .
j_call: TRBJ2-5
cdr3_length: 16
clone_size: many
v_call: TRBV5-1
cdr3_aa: CASSPGAVQGQETQYF
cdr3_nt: TGCGCCAGCAGCCCCGGGGCGGTCCAGGGCCAAGAGACCCAGTACTTC

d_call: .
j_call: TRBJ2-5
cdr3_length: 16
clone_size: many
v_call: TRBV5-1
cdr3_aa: CASSPGAVTREETQYF
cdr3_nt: TGCGCCAGCAGCCCGGGAGCGGTAACAAGGGAAGAGACCCAGTACTTC

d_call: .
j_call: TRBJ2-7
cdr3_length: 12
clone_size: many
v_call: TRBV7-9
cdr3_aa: CASSLEVYEQYF
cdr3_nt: TGTGCCAGCAGCTTAGAGGTCTACGAGCAGTACTTC

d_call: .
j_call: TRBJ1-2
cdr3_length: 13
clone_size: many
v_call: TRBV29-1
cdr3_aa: CSVGSTSNYGYTF
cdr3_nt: TGCAGCGTTGGATCAACCTCTAACTATGGCTACACCTTC

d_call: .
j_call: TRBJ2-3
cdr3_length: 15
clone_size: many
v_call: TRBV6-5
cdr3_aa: CASSYSAVSTDTQYF
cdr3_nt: TGTGCCAGCAGTTACTCGGCGGTTAGCACAGATACGCAGTATTTT

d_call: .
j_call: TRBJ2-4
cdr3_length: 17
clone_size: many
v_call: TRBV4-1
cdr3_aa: CASSQDHRAGLLNIQYF
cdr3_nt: TGCGCCAGCAGCCAAGATCACAGGGCGGGCCTACTAAACATTCAGTACTTC

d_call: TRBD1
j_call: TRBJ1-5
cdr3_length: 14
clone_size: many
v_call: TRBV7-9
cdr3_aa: CASSLADRDQPQHF
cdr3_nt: TGTGCCAGCAGCTTAGCAGACAGGGATCAGCCCCAGCATTTT

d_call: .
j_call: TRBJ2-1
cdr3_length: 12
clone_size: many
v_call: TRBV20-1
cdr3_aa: CSARESENEQFF
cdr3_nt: TGCAGTGCTAGAGAGTCTGAAAATGAGCAGTTCTTC

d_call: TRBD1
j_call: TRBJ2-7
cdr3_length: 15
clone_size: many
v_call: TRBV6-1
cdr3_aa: CASSRDRSSTYEQYF
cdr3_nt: TGTGCCAGCAGCCGGGACAGATCTAGTACCTACGAGCAGTACTTC

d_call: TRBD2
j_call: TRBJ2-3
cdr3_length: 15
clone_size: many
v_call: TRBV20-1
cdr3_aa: CSAYELAGTSDTQYF
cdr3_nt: TGCAGTGCCTACGAACTAGCGGGAACATCAGATACGCAGTATTTT

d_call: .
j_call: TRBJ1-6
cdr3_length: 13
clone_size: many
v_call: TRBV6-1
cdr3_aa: CASRGGLDSPLHF
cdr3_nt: TGTGCCAGCAGGGGGGGTTTGGATTCACCCCTCCACTTT

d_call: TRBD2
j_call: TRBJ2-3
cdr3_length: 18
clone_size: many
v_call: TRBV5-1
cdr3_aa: CASSPGTSGGAFPDTQYF
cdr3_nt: TGCGCCAGCAGCCCCGGGACTAGCGGGGGGGCGTTTCCAGATACGCAGTATTTT

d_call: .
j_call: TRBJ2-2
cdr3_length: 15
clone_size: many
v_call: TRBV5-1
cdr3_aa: CASSPGTAPTGELFF
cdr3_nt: TGCGCCAGCAGCCCCGGGACCGCCCCCACCGGGGAGCTGTTTTTT

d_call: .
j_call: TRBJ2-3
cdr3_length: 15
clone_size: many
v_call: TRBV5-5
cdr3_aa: CASTLSDFSTDTQYF
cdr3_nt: TGTGCCAGCACATTGTCGGATTTTTCGACGGATACGCAGTATTTT

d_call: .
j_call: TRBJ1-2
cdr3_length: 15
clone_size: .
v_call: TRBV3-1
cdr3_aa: CASTQDTRDGDGDTF
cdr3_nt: TGTGCCAGCACCCAAGATACAAGGGATGGGGACGGCGACACCTTC

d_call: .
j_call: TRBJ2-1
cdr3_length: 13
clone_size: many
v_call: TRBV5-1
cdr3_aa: CASSPTGSYEQFF
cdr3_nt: TGCGCCAGCAGCCCTACAGGGTCGTATGAGCAGTTCTTC

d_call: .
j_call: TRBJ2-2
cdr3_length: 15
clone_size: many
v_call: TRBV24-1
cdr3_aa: CATTGGPPNTGELFF
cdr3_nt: TGTGCCACCACCGGGGGACCGCCGAACACCGGGGAGCTGTTTTTT

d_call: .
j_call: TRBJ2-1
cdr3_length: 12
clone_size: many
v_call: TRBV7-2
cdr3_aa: CASSRLVNEQFF
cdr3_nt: TGTGCCAGCAGCAGACTAGTAAATGAGCAGTTCTTC

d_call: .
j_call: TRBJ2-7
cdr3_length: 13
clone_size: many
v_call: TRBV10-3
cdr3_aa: CAITEPGWNEQYF
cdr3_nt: TGTGCCATCACTGAGCCGGGGTGGAACGAGCAGTACTTC

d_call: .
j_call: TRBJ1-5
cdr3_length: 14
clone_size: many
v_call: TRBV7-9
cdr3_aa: CASSSTGINQPQHF
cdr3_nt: TGTGCCAGCAGCTCCACAGGAATCAATCAGCCCCAGCATTTT

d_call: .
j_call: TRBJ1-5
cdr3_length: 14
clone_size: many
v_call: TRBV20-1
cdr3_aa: CSASGGAGNQPQHF
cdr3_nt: TGCAGTGCTAGTGGGGGAGCGGGCAATCAGCCCCAGCATTTT

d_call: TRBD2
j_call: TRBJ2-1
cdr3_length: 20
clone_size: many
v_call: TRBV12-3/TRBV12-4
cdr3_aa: CASSIVLGTSGEWGHNEQFF
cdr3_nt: TGTGCCAGCAGTATAGTCCTAGGGACTAGCGGGGAGTGGGGACACAATGAGCAGTTCTTC

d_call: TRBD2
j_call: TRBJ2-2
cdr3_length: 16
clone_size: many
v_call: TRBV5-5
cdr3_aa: CASSFSLAGGTGELFF
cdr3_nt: TGTGCCAGCAGCTTTTCCCTAGCCGGGGGGACCGGGGAGCTGTTTTTT